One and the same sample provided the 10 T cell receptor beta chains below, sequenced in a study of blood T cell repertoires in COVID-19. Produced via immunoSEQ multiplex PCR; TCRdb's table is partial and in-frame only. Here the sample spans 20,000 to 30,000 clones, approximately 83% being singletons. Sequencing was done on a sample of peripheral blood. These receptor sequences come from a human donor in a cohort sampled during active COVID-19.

For the CDR3, the DNA is TGTGCCAGCAGCTTACTAGCGGGAGGGCCCGGGGAGCTGTTTTTT. It specifies CASSLLAGGPGELFF. The chain recombines TRBV7-2 with TRBJ2-2, with 12 positions matching TRBD2. The trim removed 2 bases at V and 6 bases at J, leaving 1 base unmatched. The germline V gene encodes CDR1 SGHTA and CDR2 FQGNSA. The CDR3 sequence is 15 residues long.

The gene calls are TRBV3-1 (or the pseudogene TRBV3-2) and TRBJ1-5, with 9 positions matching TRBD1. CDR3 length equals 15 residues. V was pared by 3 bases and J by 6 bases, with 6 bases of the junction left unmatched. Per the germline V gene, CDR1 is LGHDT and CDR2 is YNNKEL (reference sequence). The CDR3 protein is CASSQGQGGAQPQHF. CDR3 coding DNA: TGTGCCAGCAGCCAGGGACAGGGAGGGGCTCAGCCCCAGCATTTT.

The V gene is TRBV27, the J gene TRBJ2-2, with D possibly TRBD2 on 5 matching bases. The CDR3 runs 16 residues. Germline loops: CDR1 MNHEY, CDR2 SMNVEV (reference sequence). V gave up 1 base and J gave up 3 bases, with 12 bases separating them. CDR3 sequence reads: CASSLWRQADTGELFF. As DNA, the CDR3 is TGTGCCAGCAGTTTATGGAGGCAGGCTGACACCGGGGAGCTGTTTTTT.

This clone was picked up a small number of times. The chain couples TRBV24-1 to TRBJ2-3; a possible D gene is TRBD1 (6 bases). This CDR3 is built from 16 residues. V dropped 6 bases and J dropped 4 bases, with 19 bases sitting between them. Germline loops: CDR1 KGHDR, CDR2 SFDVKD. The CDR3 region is CATSRARVGGADTQYF. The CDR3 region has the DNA TGTGCCACCAGTCGGGCGAGAGTTGGGGGCGCAGATACGCAGTATTTT.

CDR3 nucleotide sequence: TGTGCCAGCAGCCAAGATCCTAGCGGGGGGGCCTTCAAGACCCAGTACTTC. Amino acids: CASSQDPSGGAFKTQYF. The V gene is TRBV3-1 (or the pseudogene TRBV3-2), the J gene TRBJ2-5; 12 nucleotides align to TRBD2. V dropped 0 bases and J dropped 6; count of bases not matched to a gene: 8. The CDR3 contains 17 residues. The V gene's germline CDR1 is LGHDT and CDR2 YNNKEL (reference sequence).

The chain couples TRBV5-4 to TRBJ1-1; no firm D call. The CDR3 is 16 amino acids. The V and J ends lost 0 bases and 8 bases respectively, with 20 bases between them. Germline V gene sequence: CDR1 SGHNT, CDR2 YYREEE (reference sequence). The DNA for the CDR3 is TGTGCCAGCAGCTTGGCCTTTTTCGGGGATCGGCCAGAAGCTTTCTTT. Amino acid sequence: CASSLAFFGDRPEAFF.

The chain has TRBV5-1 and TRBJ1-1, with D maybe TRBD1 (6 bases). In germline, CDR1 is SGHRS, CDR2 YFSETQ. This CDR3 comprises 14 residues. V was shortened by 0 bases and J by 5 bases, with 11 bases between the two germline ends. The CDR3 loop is CASSLVGRGTEAFF. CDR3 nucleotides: TGCGCCAGCAGCTTGGTCGGAAGGGGGACTGAAGCTTTCTTT.

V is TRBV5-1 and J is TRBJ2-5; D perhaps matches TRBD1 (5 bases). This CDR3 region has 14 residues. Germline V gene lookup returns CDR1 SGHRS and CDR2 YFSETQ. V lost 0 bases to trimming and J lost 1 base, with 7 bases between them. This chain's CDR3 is CASSLGTIQETQYF. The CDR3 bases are TGCGCCAGCAGCTTGGGGACAATCCAAGAGACCCAGTACTTC.

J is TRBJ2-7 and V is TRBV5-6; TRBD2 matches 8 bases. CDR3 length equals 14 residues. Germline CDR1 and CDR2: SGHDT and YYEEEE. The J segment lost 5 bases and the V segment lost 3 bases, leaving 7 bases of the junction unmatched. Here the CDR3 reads CASSYVAGGHEQYF. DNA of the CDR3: TGTGCCAGCAGCTACGTCGCGGGAGGCCACGAGCAGTACTTC.

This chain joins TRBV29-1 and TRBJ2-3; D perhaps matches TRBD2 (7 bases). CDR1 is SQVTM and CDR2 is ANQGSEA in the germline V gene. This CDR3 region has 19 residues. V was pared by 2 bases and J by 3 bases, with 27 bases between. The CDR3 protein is CSVERGSKAGPEITDTQYF. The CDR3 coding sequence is TGCAGCGTTGAAAGGGGGTCCAAAGCGGGGCCCGAGATTACAGATACGCAGTATTTT.